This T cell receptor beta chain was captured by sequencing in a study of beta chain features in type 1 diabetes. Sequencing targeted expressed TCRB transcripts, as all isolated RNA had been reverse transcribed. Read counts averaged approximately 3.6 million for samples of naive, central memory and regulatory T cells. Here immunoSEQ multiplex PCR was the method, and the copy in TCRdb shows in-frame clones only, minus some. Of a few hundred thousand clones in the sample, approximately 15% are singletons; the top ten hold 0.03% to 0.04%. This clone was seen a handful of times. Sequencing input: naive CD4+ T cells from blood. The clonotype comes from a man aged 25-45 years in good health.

CDR3 residues: CASKGLEQFF. The CDR3 nucleotides are TGTGCCAGCAAGGGACTTGAGCAGTTCTTC. This chain links TRBV6-5 with TRBJ2-1; D may be TRBD2 (6 bases). CDR3 length: 10 residues. V dropped 7 bases and J dropped 9 bases, with 7 bases sitting between them. CDR1 and CDR2 (germline): MNHEY, SVGAGI.